This is a list of T cell receptor beta chains from one sample in a study of regulatory T cells in long-lasting Graves disease. Using its own MiXCR run on the multiplex PCR reads, TCRdb lists one record per CDR3 protein. The sample includes some 340,000 distinct CDR3 sequences, 10% to 15% of them seen just once. The sample was also linked to a second study, of T cells in Graves' hyperthyroidism and ophthalmopathy.

The sample here was peripheral blood mononuclear cells (PBMCs), taken at new diagnosis, from a patient treated with antithyroid drugs. These receptors came from a woman aged 18-29 years with Graves disease. CDR3s include the opening cysteine and the closing phenylalanine or tryptophan. Fields, in order: J gene, clone size, D gene, V gene, CDR3 protein, CDR3 DNA. D genes are given only for firm matches. Rows may omit the clone size; those that give it use once, few, many or a size class.

>TRBJ1-3|few|-|TRBV29-1
CSVDGSASGNTIYF
TGCAGCGTTGATGGGTCTGCCTCTGGAAACACCATATATTTT
>TRBJ1-6|many|-|TRBV12-3/TRBV12-4
CASSSGPGGSPLHF
TGTGCCAGCAGCTCGGGACCGGGGGGTTCACCCCTCCACTTT
>TRBJ2-7|many|-|TRBV11-2
CASSLVSPPTYEQYF
TGTGCCAGCAGCTTAGTCTCGCCCCCAACCTACGAGCAGTACTTC
>TRBJ2-7|many|-|TRBV10-3
CAIRANYEQYF
TGTGCCATCAGGGCAAACTACGAGCAGTACTTC
>TRBJ2-2|many|TRBD2|TRBV3-1
CASGLAGGGSTGELFF
TGTGCCAGCGGACTAGCGGGAGGAGGAAGCACCGGGGAGCTGTTTTTT
>TRBJ2-5|many|TRBD2|TRBV19
CASSHSGRGLGTQYF
TGTGCCAGTAGTCATAGCGGGAGAGGGTTGGGGACCCAGTACTTC
>TRBJ1-5|many|-|TRBV12-3/TRBV12-4
CASSGGTPHQPQHF
TGTGCCAGCAGCGGAGGGACACCCCATCAGCCCCAGCATTTT
>TRBJ2-4|many|TRBD1|TRBV20-1
CSDSRQGAKNIQYF
TGCAGCGATTCAAGACAGGGTGCCAAAAACATTCAGTACTTC
>TRBJ2-1|many|TRBD2|TRBV30
CAWSVLSGISYNEQFF
TGTGCCTGGAGTGTCCTAAGCGGGATCTCCTACAATGAGCAGTTCTTC
>TRBJ1-6|few|-|TRBV20-1
CSAISRDRSPLHF
TGCAGTGCTATCAGCAGAGACCGTTCACCCCTCCACTTT
>TRBJ2-3|many|-|TRBV6-1
CASSLGPSGTDTQYF
TGTGCCAGCAGCCTGGGTCCTAGCGGCACAGATACGCAGTATTTT
>TRBJ1-1|many|TRBD1|TRBV15
CATSPGSNRGLREAFF
TGTGCCACCAGCCCCGGGTCCAACAGGGGGCTGCGCGAAGCTTTCTTT
>TRBJ2-5|many|TRBD2|TRBV7-3
CASSLRGRGTTQETQYF
TGTGCCAGCAGCTTAAGAGGCCGGGGGACTACCCAAGAGACCCAGTACTTC
>TRBJ1-2|many|TRBD1|TRBV6-9
CASSSPRDRGRYGYTF
TGTGCCAGCAGTTCCCCTCGGGACAGAGGCCGTTATGGCTACACCTTC
>TRBJ2-2|-|-|TRBV12-3/TRBV12-4
CASSFHLISGPGELFF
TGTGCCAGCAGTTTCCATCTTATATCGGGGCCCGGGGAGCTGTTTTTT
>TRBJ1-1|many|-|TRBV4-3
CASSQDRENTEAFF
TGCGCCAGCAGCCAAGATCGGGAGAACACTGAAGCTTTCTTT
>TRBJ1-2|-|-|TRBV6-5
CASSYSDVYGYTF
TGTGCCAGCAGTTACTCCGACGTCTATGGCTACACCTTC
>TRBJ1-1|many|-|TRBV20-1
CSADRNTEAFF
TGCAGTGCGGATAGGAACACTGAAGCTTTCTTT
>TRBJ2-7|few|-|TRBV12-3/TRBV12-4
CASSALEGVNYF
TGTGCCAGCAGTGCCCTCGAGGGGGTGAACTACTTC
>TRBJ1-4|-|-|TRBV5-1
CASSTGTNDEKLFF
TGCGCCAGCAGCACCGGGACAAACGATGAAAAACTGTTTTTT
>TRBJ2-3|few|-|TRBV28
CASSPPFGAQAYTQYF
TGTGCCAGCAGTCCCCCGTTTGGGGCCCAGGCCTATACGCAGTATTTT
>TRBJ2-1|-|TRBD2|TRBV15
CATSSTLTSGRIDEQFF
TGTGCCACCAGCAGCACCTTGACTAGCGGGAGGATCGATGAGCAGTTCTTC
>TRBJ1-1|many|-|TRBV7-8
CASSYRTGNTEAFF
TGTGCCAGCAGCTACCGGACGGGAAACACTGAAGCTTTCTTT
>TRBJ2-3|many|TRBD1|TRBV24-1
CATSEGTVLTDTQYF
TGTGCCACCAGTGAAGGGACAGTTCTCACAGATACGCAGTATTTT
>TRBJ2-1|many|-|TRBV4-3
CASSQDSRGNEQFF
TGCGCCAGCAGCCAAGATTCGAGAGGGAATGAGCAGTTCTTC
>TRBJ1-5|-|-|TRBV4-2
CASSQVYGPGRNQPQHF
TGTGCCAGCAGCCAAGTTTATGGGCCAGGACGCAATCAGCCCCAGCATTTT
>TRBJ1-5|many|-|TRBV2
CASSFNVNQPQHF
TGTGCCAGCAGTTTCAATGTTAATCAGCCCCAGCATTTT
>TRBJ1-2|-|-|TRBV24-1
CATSDFTENYGYTF
TGTGCCACCAGTGATTTTACAGAGAACTATGGCTACACCTTC
>TRBJ2-5|many|-|TRBV6-2/TRBV6-3
CASRPDAGVAETQYF
TGTGCCAGCAGGCCTGATGCCGGGGTGGCGGAGACCCAGTACTTC
>TRBJ2-7|many|TRBD2|TRBV7-9
CASSRGLAGGREQYF
TGTGCCAGCAGCCGCGGACTAGCGGGAGGACGCGAGCAGTACTTC
>TRBJ1-2|few|-|TRBV5-1
CASSLGGAGYTF
TGCGCCAGCAGCTTGGGCGGGGCTGGCTACACCTTC
>TRBJ2-1|many|TRBD2|TRBV9
CASSVVGLAGGNEQFF
TGTGCCAGCAGCGTAGTCGGGCTAGCGGGGGGCAATGAGCAGTTCTTC
>TRBJ1-2|many|-|TRBV4-1
CASSHLDVTNYGYTF
TGTGCCAGCAGCCACCTGGATGTTACTAACTATGGCTACACCTTC
>TRBJ2-7|many|TRBD1|TRBV27
CASSFRRTGGDEQYF
TGTGCCAGCAGTTTTCGTCGGACAGGGGGCGACGAGCAGTACTTC
>TRBJ1-2|many|TRBD1|TRBV5-1
CASSGGTGKSLYGYTF
TGCGCCAGCAGCGGCGGGACAGGGAAGTCTCTATATGGCTACACCTTC
>TRBJ2-4|many|-|TRBV5-1
CASSLDLLAKNIQYF
TGCGCCAGCAGCTTGGATTTACTAGCCAAAAACATTCAGTACTTC
>TRBJ2-5|-|TRBD1|TRBV5-1
CASGRDRAETQYF
TGCGCCAGCGGGAGAGACAGGGCAGAGACCCAGTACTTC
>TRBJ2-5|many|TRBD1|TRBV6-2/TRBV6-3
CASTSGGSRHTPETQYF
TGTGCCAGTACCTCAGGGGGCTCTAGGCATACCCCAGAGACCCAGTACTTC
>TRBJ1-4|many|-|TRBV18
CASSPYRDHEKLFF
TGTGCCAGCTCACCGTACAGGGACCATGAAAAACTGTTTTTT
>TRBJ2-1|many|-|TRBV30
CAWSRQADNEQFF
TGTGCCTGGAGTCGGCAGGCGGACAATGAGCAGTTCTTC
>TRBJ1-1|many|-|TRBV18
CASSPEIMNTEAFF
TGTGCCAGCTCACCCGAGATCATGAACACTGAAGCTTTCTTT
>TRBJ2-7|many|TRBD2|TRBV27
CASGRGTSGDQYF
TGTGCCAGCGGACGGGGGACTAGCGGAGATCAGTACTTC
>TRBJ1-6|many|-|TRBV7-9
CASSLDSHNSPLHF
TGTGCCAGCAGCTTAGACAGCCATAATTCACCCCTCCACTTT
>TRBJ1-3|-|TRBD1|TRBV25-1
CASSETGGRNTIYF
TGTGCCAGCAGCGAGACAGGGGGTAGAAACACCATATATTTT
>TRBJ2-5|-|-|TRBV7-9
CASSPPGKNRETQYF
TGTGCCAGCTCCCCCCCAGGGAAAAATAGAGAGACCCAGTACTTC
>TRBJ1-1|many|-|TRBV7-9
CASSLFGHLNTEAFF
TGTGCCAGCAGCTTATTTGGACACTTGAACACTGAAGCTTTCTTT